The source of this T cell receptor beta chain is a study of CD8 T cells in ankylosing spondylitis. This clonotype was seen more than once but under ten times. The antigen is undetermined. TCRdb fed the 5' RACE reads into MiXCR, producing one record per CDR3 protein. The sample lists approximately 140,000 distinct CDR3 sequences, 7% to 10% seen once, with roughly 3.3% in the top ten. Looked up from germline, CDR1 is MNHNS and CDR2 is SASEGT. CDR3 length equals 13 residues. With 4 bases clipped from V and 2 bases from J, the junction kept 2 bases outside the gene matches. The study's findings and limits: The study looked at matched synovial fluid samples from ankylosing spondylitis patients. Disease-linked clones were reported to be significantly enriched there.

The chain is built from TRBV6-1 and TRBJ2-7; 7 positions agree with TRBD1. This sequence originates from a male donor with ankylosing spondylitis or in good health (not recorded which). Sequencing was performed on blood, either unsorted or a sorted T cell fraction (not recorded which). This chain's CDR3 is CASSVQGTYEQYF. The CDR3 DNA follows: TGTGCCAGCAGTGTACAGGGGACCTACGAGCAGTACTTC.